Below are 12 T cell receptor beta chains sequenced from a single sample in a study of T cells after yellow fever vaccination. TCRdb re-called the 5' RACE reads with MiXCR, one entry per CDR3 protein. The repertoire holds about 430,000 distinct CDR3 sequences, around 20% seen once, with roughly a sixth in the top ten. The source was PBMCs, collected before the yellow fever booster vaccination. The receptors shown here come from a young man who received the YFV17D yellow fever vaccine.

The CDR3 DNA reads TGCAGTGCCCCGGCGGGGGGAGTAACCTACGAGCAGTACTTC. Amino acid sequence: CSAPAGGVTYEQYF. V usage is TRBV20-1 and J usage is TRBJ2-7, with TRBD2 matching over 8 bases. With 6 bases clipped from V and 2 bases from J, the junction kept 9 bases outside the gene matches. The germline gives CDR1 DFQATT, CDR2 SNEGSKA (reference sequence). CDR3 size: 14 residues.

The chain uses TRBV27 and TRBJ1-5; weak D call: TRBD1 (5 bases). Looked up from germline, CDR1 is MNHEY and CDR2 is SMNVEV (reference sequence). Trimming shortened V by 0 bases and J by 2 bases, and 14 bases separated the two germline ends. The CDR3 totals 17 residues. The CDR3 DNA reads TGTGCCAGCAGTTTATCGGGGAGGGGTGGGCGCAATCAGCCCCAGCATTTT. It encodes CASSLSGRGGRNQPQHF.

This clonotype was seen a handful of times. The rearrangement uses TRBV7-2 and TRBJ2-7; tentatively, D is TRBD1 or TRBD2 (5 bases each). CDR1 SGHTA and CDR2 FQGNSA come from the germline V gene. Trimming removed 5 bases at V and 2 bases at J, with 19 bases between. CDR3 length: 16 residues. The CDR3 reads CASSPGRVGAAYEQYF. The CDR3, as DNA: TGTGCCAGCAGCCCGGGACGGGTCGGGGCGGCCTACGAGCAGTACTTC.

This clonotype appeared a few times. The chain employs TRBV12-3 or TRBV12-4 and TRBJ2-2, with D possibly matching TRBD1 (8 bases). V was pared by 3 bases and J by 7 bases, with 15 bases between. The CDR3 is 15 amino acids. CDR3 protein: CASSLGGDRIGELFF. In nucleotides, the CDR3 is TGTGCCAGCAGTTTGGGGGGGGACAGGATCGGGGAGCTGTTTTTT.

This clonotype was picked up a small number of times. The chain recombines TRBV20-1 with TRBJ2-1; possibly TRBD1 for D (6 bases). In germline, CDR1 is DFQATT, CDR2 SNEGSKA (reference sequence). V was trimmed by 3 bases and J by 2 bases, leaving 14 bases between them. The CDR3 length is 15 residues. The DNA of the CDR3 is TGCAGTGCTAGTGAGGGGGTCACTACCTACAATGAGCAGTTCTTC. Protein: CSASEGVTTYNEQFF.

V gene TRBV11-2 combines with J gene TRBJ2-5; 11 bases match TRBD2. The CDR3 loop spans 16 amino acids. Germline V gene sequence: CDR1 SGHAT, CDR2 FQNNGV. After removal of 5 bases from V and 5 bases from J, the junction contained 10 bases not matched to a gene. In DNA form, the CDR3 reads TGTGCCAGCAGCCGTAGCGGGGGGGCCGTTTGGGAGACCCAGTACTTC. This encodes CASSRSGGAVWETQYF.

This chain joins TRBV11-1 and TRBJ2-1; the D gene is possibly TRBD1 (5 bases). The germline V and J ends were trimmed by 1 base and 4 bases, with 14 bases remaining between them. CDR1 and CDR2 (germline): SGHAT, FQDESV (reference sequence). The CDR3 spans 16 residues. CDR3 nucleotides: TGTGCCAGCAGCTTAGTAAGGGGTTCCGATTACAATGAGCAGTTCTTC. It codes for CASSLVRGSDYNEQFF.

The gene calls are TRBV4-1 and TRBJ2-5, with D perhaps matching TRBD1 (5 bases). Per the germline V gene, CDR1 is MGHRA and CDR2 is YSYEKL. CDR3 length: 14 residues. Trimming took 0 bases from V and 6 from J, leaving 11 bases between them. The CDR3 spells CASSQEGQGKTQYF. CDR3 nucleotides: TGCGCCAGCAGCCAAGAGGGTCAGGGAAAGACCCAGTACTTC.

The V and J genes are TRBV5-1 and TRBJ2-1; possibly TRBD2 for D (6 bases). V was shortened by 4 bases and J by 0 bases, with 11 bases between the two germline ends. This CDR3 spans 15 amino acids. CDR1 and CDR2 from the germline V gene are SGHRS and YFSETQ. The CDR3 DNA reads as TGCGCCAGCAGCGAGGCGGGGAGCTCCTACAATGAGCAGTTCTTC. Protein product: CASSEAGSSYNEQFF.

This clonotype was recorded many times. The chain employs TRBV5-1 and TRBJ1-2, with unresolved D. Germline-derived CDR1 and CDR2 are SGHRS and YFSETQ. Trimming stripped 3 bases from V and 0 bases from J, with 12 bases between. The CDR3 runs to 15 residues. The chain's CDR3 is CASSYIYPANYGYTF. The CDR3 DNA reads TGCGCCAGCAGCTACATTTACCCAGCTAACTATGGCTACACCTTC.

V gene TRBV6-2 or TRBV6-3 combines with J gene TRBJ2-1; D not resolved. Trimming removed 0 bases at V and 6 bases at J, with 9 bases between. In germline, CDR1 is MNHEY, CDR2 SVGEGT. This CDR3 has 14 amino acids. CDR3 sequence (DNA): TGTGCCAGCAGTTACTCAAGTGGGATCAATGAGCAGTTCTTC. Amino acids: CASSYSSGINEQFF.

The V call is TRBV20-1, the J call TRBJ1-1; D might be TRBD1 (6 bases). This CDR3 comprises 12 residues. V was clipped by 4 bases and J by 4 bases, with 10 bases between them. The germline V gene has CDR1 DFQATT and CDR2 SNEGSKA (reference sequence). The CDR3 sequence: CSATGQPTEAFF. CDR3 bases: TGCAGTGCTACCGGACAGCCCACTGAAGCTTTCTTT.